Sequencing of this T cell receptor beta chain was carried out in a study of blood T cell repertoires in COVID-19. Libraries were prepared by immunoSEQ multiplex PCR; TCRdb keeps only in-frame clonotypes and omits some of them. The sample lists 95,000 to 150,000 clones, approximately 83% occurring once. With 2 bases removed from V and 5 bases from J, the gap between germline ends came to 12 bases. Germline-derived CDR1 and CDR2 are MNHEY and SMNVEV (reference sequence). The CDR3 covers 14 residues. The J gene is TRBJ1-1, the V gene TRBV27; D possibly corresponds to TRBD1 (6 bases). This receptor was identified in a woman between 65 and 79 years old with acute or convalescent COVID-19. Sequencing was performed on peripheral blood. The CDR3 reads CASSLRQATTEAFF. The DNA for the CDR3 is TGTGCCAGCAGTTTACGACAGGCGACGACTGAAGCTTTCTTT.